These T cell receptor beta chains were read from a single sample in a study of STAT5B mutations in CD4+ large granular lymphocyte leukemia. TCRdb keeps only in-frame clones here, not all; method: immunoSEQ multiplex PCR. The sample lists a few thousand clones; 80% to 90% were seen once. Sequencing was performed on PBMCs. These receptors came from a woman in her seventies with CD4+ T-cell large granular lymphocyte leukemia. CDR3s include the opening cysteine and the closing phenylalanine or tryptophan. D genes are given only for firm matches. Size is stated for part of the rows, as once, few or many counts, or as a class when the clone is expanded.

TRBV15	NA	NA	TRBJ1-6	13	CATSRGGTPPLHF	TGTGCCACCAGCAGAGGAGGTACGCCACCCCTCCACTTT
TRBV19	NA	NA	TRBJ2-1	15	CASSSNVAGYNEQFF	TGTGCCAGTAGTTCAAATGTCGCGGGGTACAATGAGCAGTTCTTC
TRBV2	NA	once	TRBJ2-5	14	CASMMGYGLAAQYF	TGTGCCAGCATGATGGGGTACGGCCTCGCAGCCCAGTACTTC
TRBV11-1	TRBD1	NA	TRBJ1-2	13	CASSRDRNYGYTF	TGTGCCAGCAGCCGGGACAGAAACTATGGCTACACCTTC
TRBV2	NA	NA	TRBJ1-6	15	CASSDGGSLSSPLHF	TGTGCCAGCAGTGACGGGGGGTCGCTGAGTTCACCCCTCCACTTT
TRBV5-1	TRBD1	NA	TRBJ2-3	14	CASSRDRGTDTQYF	TGCGCCAGCAGCAGGGACAGGGGCACAGATACGCAGTATTTT
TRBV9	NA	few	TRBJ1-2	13	CASSPAQSYGYTF	TGTGCCAGCAGCCCCGCCCAGAGCTATGGCTACACCTTC
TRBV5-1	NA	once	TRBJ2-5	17	CASSFGGVGGFGETQYF	TGCGCCAGCAGCTTTGGAGGGGTGGGGGGCTTCGGAGAGACCCAGTACTTC
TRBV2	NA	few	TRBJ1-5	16	CASRAPSGMGNQPQHF	TGTGCCAGCAGGGCACCCTCAGGGATGGGCAATCAGCCCCAGCATTTT
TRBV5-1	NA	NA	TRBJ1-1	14	CASSGRGENTEAFF	TGCGCCAGCAGCGGAAGGGGGGAGAACACTGAAGCTTTCTTT
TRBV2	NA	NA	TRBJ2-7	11	CASRGHYEQYF	TGTGCCAGCAGGGGACACTACGAGCAGTACTTC
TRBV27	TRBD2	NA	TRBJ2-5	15	CASSFASGGEGTQYF	TGTGCCAGCAGTTTCGCTAGCGGGGGCGAAGGGACCCAGTACTTC
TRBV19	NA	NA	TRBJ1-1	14	CASSMRGGDTEAFF	TGTGCCAGTAGTATGAGGGGAGGAGACACTGAAGCTTTCTTT
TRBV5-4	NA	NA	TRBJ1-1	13	CASSYYTGTEAFF	TGTGCCAGCAGCTATTACACGGGCACTGAAGCTTTCTTT
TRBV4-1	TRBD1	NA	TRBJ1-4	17	CASSQDKAGQENEKLFF	TGCGCCAGCAGCCAAGATAAGGCGGGACAGGAGAATGAAAAACTGTTTTTT
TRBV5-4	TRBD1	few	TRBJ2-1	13	CASSLASTGGQFF	TGTGCCAGCAGCTTGGCTTCAACAGGGGGACAGTTCTTC
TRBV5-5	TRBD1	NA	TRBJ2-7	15	CASSIGQAIPYEQYF	TGTGCCAGCAGCATCGGACAGGCCATTCCCTACGAGCAGTACTTC
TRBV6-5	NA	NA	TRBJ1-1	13	CASSTPWDTEAFF	TGTGCCAGCAGTACCCCTTGGGACACTGAAGCTTTCTTT
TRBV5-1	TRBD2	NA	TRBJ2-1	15	CASSAGLAGVGEQFF	TGCGCCAGCAGCGCGGGACTAGCGGGGGTTGGTGAGCAGTTCTTC
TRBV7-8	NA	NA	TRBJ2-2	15	CASSLAGAHTGELFF	TGTGCCAGCAGCTTAGCGGGGGCGCACACCGGGGAGCTGTTTTTT
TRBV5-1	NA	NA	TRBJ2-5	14	CASSLIPSEETQYF	TGCGCCAGCAGCTTGATTCCCAGTGAAGAGACCCAGTACTTC
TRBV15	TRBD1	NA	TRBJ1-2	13	CATSRGDRRGYTF	TGTGCCACCAGCAGAGGGGACAGGCGAGGCTACACCTTC
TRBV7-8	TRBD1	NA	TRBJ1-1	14	CASSQSTGVTEAFF	TGTGCCAGCAGTCAATCGACAGGGGTGACTGAAGCTTTCTTT
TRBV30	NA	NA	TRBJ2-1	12	CAWRPLYNEQFF	TGTGCCTGGAGACCGCTTTACAATGAGCAGTTCTTC
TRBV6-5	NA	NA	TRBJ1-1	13	CASSYFANTEAFF	TGTGCCAGCAGTTACTTCGCGAACACTGAAGCTTTCTTT
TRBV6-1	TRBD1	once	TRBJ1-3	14	CAIIPGGSGNTIYF	TGTGCCATCATCCCAGGGGGATCTGGAAACACCATATATTTT
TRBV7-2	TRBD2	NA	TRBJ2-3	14	CASSRGGSTDTQYF	TGTGCCAGCAGCCGGGGGGGGAGCACAGATACGCAGTATTTT
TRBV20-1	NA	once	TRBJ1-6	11	CSAGGNSPLHF	TGCAGTGCGGGTGGGAATTCACCCCTCCACTTT
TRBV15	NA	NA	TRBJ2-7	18	CATSRGRKVPLPSYEQYF	TGTGCCACCAGCAGAGGGCGGAAGGTGCCTTTACCTTCCTACGAGCAGTACTTC
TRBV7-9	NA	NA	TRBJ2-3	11	CASSLGGTQYF	TGTGCCAGCAGCCTGGGCGGCACGCAGTATTTT
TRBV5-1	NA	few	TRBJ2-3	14	CASSSGTATDTQYF	TGCGCCAGCAGCAGCGGGACAGCCACAGATACGCAGTATTTT
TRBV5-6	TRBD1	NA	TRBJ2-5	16	CASSLAGTGLQETQYF	TGTGCCAGCAGCTTGGCGGGGACAGGGCTCCAAGAGACCCAGTACTTC
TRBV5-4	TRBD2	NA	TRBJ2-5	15	CASSSPGLARETQYF	TGTGCCAGCAGCTCCCCTGGACTAGCGAGGGAGACCCAGTACTTC
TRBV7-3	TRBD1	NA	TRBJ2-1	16	CASSVFGDRDHNEQFF	TGTGCCAGCAGCGTTTTTGGGGACAGGGACCACAATGAGCAGTTCTTC
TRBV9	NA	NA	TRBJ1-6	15	CASSVDGREVSPLHF	TGTGCCAGCAGCGTAGATGGCAGGGAAGTTTCACCCCTCCACTTT
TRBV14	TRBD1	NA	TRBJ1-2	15	CASSQSQGKYGGYTF	TGTGCCAGCAGCCAATCACAGGGGAAGTACGGTGGCTACACCTTC
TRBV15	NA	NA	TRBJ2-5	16	CATSRGGEGLQETQYF	TGTGCCACCAGCAGAGGGGGAGAAGGACTCCAAGAGACCCAGTACTTC
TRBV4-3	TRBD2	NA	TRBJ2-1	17	CASSQEMTGGPYNEQFF	TGCGCCAGCAGCCAAGAGATGACGGGGGGGCCGTACAATGAGCAGTTCTTC
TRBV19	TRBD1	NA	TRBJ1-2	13	CASSTGTGDGYTF	TGTGCCAGTAGTACAGGGACAGGGGATGGCTACACCTTC
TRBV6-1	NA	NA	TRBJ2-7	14	CASSEDLYGARQYF	TGTGCCAGCAGTGAAGACCTCTATGGGGCACGGCAGTACTTC
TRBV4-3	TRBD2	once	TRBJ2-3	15	CASSQGLAGADTQYF	TGCGCCAGCAGCCAGGGACTAGCGGGGGCCGATACGCAGTATTTT
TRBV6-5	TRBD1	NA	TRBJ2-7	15	CASSRRTGDSYEQYF	TGTGCCAGCAGTCGTCGGACAGGGGATTCCTACGAGCAGTACTTC
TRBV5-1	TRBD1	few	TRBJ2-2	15	CASSRRQGEAGELFF	TGCGCCAGCAGCAGGCGACAGGGGGAGGCCGGGGAGCTGTTTTTT
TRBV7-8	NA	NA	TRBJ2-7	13	CASKTRRGYEQYF	TGTGCCAGCAAGACGCGGCGGGGCTACGAGCAGTACTTC
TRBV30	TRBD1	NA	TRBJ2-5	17	CAWSKGTGGIVGETQYF	TGTGCCTGGAGTAAGGGGACAGGGGGTATAGTAGGGGAGACCCAGTACTTC
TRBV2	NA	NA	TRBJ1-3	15	CASGEDGYSGNTIYF	TGTGCCAGCGGGGAGGACGGCTACTCTGGAAACACCATATATTTT
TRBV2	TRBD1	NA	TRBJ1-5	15	CASSEMTGGGQPQHF	TGTGCCAGCAGTGAAATGACAGGGGGCGGTCAGCCCCAGCATTTT
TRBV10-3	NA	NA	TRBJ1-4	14	CAIRPQGPNEKLFF	TGTGCCATCAGGCCCCAGGGACCTAATGAAAAACTGTTTTTT
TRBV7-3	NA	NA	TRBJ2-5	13	CASSLGRRETQYF	TGTGCCAGCAGCTTGGGTCGGCGAGAGACCCAGTACTTC
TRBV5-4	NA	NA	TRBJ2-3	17	CASSARGRLAGTDTQYF	TGTGCCAGCAGCGCCCGGGGCCGTTTAGCGGGCACAGATACGCAGTATTTT
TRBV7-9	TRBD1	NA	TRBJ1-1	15	CASSSQRDRNTEAFF	TGTGCCAGCAGCTCACAGCGGGACAGGAACACTGAAGCTTTCTTT
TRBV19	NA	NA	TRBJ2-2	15	CASSLAGAYTGELFF	TGTGCCAGTAGCCTAGCCGGGGCCTACACCGGGGAGCTGTTTTTT
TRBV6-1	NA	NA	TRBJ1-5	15	CASSSRGRDNQPQHF	TGTGCCAGCAGCTCCCGCGGGCGAGACAATCAGCCCCAGCATTTT